This TCR beta chain came from a study of T-cell reconstitution after alpha-beta-depleted transplantation in children. The table lists this clonotype with many counts. Using unique molecular identifiers, the investigators prepared the TCRbeta library. From the PCR reads, TCRdb called clonotypes with MiXCR, one entry per CDR3 protein. The table lists about 72,000 distinct CDR3 sequences, around 6.6% of them singletons. V gave up 6 bases and J gave up 6 bases; unmatched junction bases: 4. Germline lookup yields CDR1 MNHNY and CDR2 SVGAGI (reference sequence). The CDR3 spans 15 residues. The sequenced sample was PBMCs from the stem cell graft donor, obtained from the stem cell graft. This sequence was found in a human donor who donated a stem cell graft to a child with acute lymphoblastic leukemia. The rearrangement uses TRBV6-6 and TRBJ2-1; the match to TRBD2 covers 14 bases. The CDR3 nucleotides read TGTGCCAGCAGGAGACTAGCGGGGGGGCTCAATGAGCAGTTCTTC. This codes for CASRRLAGGLNEQFF.